This T cell receptor (beta chain) was obtained from a study of T-cell memory formation after mild COVID-19. Study results and limitations: Day 15 to 85 contractors were CD4/CD8 balanced; later expanders leaned CD4+. Memory from before infection featured some responding clones, which suggests cross-reactive memory joined. Second-wave clones reaching peak frequency on day 37 lacked confirmed SARS-CoV-2 specificity.

V was shortened by 9 bases and J by 4 bases, with 14 bases between the two germline ends. Germline loops: CDR1 KGHDR, CDR2 SFDVKD. CDR3 length equals 14 residues. 5'RACE with constant-segment primers yielded barcoded, UMI-tagged TCR alpha and TCR beta cDNA libraries. Each CDR3 protein gets one entry after TCRdb re-called the 5' RACE reads with MiXCR. The data contain hundreds of thousands of distinct CDR3 sequences, around 27% of them singletons. This clonotype was seen only a few times. The target antigen is unknown. The V and J genes are TRBV24-1 and TRBJ2-2; a weak D match, TRBD1 (5 bases). The TCR comes from an adult woman who had mild COVID-19 (a few samples of this study predate the infection). Cell type and time point are not known. Sequencing was carried out using PBMCs or a T cell subset sorted from them (not recorded which). CDR3 residues: CATRGTRGTGELFF. The DNA of the CDR3 is TGTGCCACCCGAGGAACAAGGGGCACCGGGGAGCTGTTTTTT.